The clone carrying this T cell receptor (beta chain) was detected ten times or more. A read error may account for a junction end that differs from germline. MiXCR, run by TCRdb on the 5' RACE reads, gives a single entry per CDR3 protein. The repertoire holds approximately 210,000 distinct CDR3 sequences, with roughly 15% as singletons. The V gene's germline CDR1 is LGHNA and CDR2 YSLEER. The CDR3 has 12 residues. The data originate from a study of identical twins. This same sample was also taken into another study, of T cells expressing NK-cell markers. As that report states: TCR beta repertoires came from sorted CD3+CD56+NKG2C+, CD3+CD56+NKG2C- and CD3+CD56-NKG2C+ T cells. There were seven HCMV-seropositive donors and one seronegative donor among the eight sequenced. In a group of 5 to 7 donors, dominant NKG2C+ clonotypes represented 1.0-7.0% of CD8+ T cells. A handful of donors showed these clonotypes also leading the CD3+CD56-NKG2C+ fraction.

Sample: CD8+ T cells sorted from blood. This chain links TRBV4-3 with TRBJ2-1, with D perhaps TRBD1 (6 bases). The receptor comes from a woman between 18 and 30 years old in good health. The CDR3 nucleotides are TGCGCCAGCAGTCAAGGGGGAAATGAGCAGTTCTTC. The encoded protein is CASSQGGNEQFF.